This entry describes one T cell receptor beta chain. CDR1 and CDR2 from the germline V gene are SGHDT and YYEEEE. The CDR3 is made up of 17 amino acids. Trimming took off 0 bases at V and 6 bases at J, with 19 bases between the two ends. This entry is derived from a study of shared clonotypes between healthy human individuals. Data came from immunoSEQ multiplex PCR; TCRdb stores just in-frame clones and leaves some out. The sample records hundreds of thousands of clones, 70% to 80% being singletons. The sequence came from a woman aged 40-49 years in good health. Some clones in this sample may be carry-over from other donors' samples. The chain has TRBV5-6 and TRBJ2-1; D remains ambiguous. The sample taken for sequencing was PBMCs. The CDR3 DNA is TGTGCCAGCAGCTTGGGAACGGACGTGAAGACGTCCAATGAGCAGTTCTTC. It codes for CASSLGTDVKTSNEQFF.